This TCR beta chain originates from a study of naive and memory T cell subsets. Study observations and caveats: Gini index rose across naive, CM, EM and EMRA in CD4 and CD8. Over 85% of naive TCR sequences appeared only once, unlike memory subsets.

Regarding this clonotype: The antigen is undetermined.

After the first PCR, alpha and beta chain libraries were processed separately. After CD4 positive bead selection, the CD4-negative fraction gave CD8 T cells. Trimming at V came to 4 bases and at J to 5 bases, leaving 15 bases not matched to a gene. Germline values: CDR1 LGHDT, CDR2 YNNKEL (reference sequence). The CDR3 is made up of 19 amino acids. The beta constant-region primer was an equimolar mix of two oligonucleotides covering TRBC1 and TRBC2. MiXCR, run by TCRdb on the UMI-ligation and nested PCR reads, gives a single entry per CDR3 protein. The sample holds some 83,000 distinct CDR3 sequences, approximately 14% seen once.

Specimen: central memory CD4+ T cells from blood. The sequence was obtained from a human donor in good health. The rearrangement uses TRBV3-1 and TRBJ2-1; TRBD2 aligns across 12 bases. The CDR3 coding sequence is TGTGCCAGCAGCCGGGGTCTAGCGGGAGGGCCGGAGGCGGACAATGAGCAGTTCTTC. Translation gives CASSRGLAGGPEADNEQFF.